This T cell receptor beta chain was recorded in a study of response to subunit inactivated influenza vaccine. The V gene lost 4 bases and the J gene lost 2 bases, with 14 bases spanning the gap. The CDR3 loop spans 15 amino acids. From germline, CDR1 is LGHNA and CDR2 YSLEER. TCRdb re-analysed the RT-PCR reads in MiXCR, keeping a single row per CDR3 protein. This sample has around 200,000 distinct CDR3 sequences, with approximately 12% found just once. These data are also associated with another study on T cells expressing NK-cell markers. That source adds: The authors made TCR beta cDNA libraries by 5'RACE template switching. This switching added a universal primer site and UMIs. Sorted CD3+CD56-NKG2C+, CD3+CD56+NKG2C+ and CD3+CD56+NKG2C- T cells supplied the TCR beta repertoires. Eight donors were sequenced, seven testing HCMV-seropositive and one testing seronegative. Sorting was limited to alpha-beta TCR-expressing T cells with an anti-gamma-delta TCR antibody in several experiments. The leading position in the CD3+CD56-NKG2C+ fraction of a handful of donors also went to these clonotypes.

This receptor was taken from a man aged 50-59 years who received an inactivated influenza vaccine. The source material was CD8+ T cells sorted from PBMCs, sampled less than 13 days after vaccination. V gene TRBV4-3 combines with J gene TRBJ1-2; D perhaps matches TRBD1 (6 bases). The CDR3 loop reads CASSPRAGANYGYTF. The CDR3, as DNA: TGCGCCAGCAGCCCCCGGGCAGGGGCCAACTATGGCTACACCTTC.